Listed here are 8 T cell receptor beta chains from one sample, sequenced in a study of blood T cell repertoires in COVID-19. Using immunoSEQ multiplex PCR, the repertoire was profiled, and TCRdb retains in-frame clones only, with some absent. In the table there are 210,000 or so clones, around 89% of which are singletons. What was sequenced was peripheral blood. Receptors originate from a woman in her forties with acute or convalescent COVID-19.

This CDR3 reads CATSSQTVAQYF. CDR3 in DNA: TGTGCCACCAGCAGCCAGACAGTGGCCCAGTACTTC. The chain has TRBV24-1 and TRBJ2-5, with D perhaps TRBD1 (5 bases). Per germline, CDR1 KGHDR and CDR2 SFDVKD. V lost 7 bases and J lost 9, with 14 bases in between. The CDR3 is 12 residues long.

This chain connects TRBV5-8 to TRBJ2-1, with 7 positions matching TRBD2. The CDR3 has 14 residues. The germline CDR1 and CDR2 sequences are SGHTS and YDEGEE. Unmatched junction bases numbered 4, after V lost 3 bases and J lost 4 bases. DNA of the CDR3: TGTGCCAGCAGCTGGAGCGGGGCATACAATGAGCAGTTCTTC. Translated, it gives CASSWSGAYNEQFF.

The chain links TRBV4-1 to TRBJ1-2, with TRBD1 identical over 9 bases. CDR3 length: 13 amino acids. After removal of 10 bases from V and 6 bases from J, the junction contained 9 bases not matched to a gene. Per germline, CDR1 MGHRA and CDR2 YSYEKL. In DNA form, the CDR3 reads TGCGCCATCTCCGGACAGGGGCTTGATGGCTACACCTTC. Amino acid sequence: CAISGQGLDGYTF.

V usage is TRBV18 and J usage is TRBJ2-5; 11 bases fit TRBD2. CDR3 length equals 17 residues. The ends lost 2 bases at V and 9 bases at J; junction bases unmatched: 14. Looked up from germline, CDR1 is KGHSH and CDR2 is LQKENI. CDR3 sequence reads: CASSPSAGTSGTQAQYF. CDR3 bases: TGTGCCAGCTCACCAAGCGCCGGGACTAGCGGCACCCAGGCCCAGTACTTC.

CDR3 protein: CASSSIRGNSYEQYV. CDR3 sequence (DNA): TGTGCCAGCAGCTCAATTCGGGGGAACTCCTACGAGCAGTACGTC. The chain joins TRBV11-2 to TRBJ2-7, with D possibly matching TRBD2 (6 bases). V lost 4 bases, J lost 0 bases, and 13 bases lay in between. Germline V lookup: CDR1 SGHAT, CDR2 FQNNGV. The CDR3 loop spans 15 amino acids.

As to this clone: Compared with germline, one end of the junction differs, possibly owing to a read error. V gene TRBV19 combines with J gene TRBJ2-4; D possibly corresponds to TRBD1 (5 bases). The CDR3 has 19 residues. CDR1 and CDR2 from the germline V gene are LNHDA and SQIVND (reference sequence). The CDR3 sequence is CASGQVTVGSSPFKSIQYF. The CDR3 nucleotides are TGTGCCAGTGGTCAAGTGACAGTCGGTTCGTCTCCCTTCAAAAGCATTCAGTACTTC.

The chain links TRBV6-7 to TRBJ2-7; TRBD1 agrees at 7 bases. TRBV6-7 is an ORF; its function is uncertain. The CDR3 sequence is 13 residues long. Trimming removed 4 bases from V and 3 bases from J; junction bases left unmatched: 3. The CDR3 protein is CASSFDRDYEQYV. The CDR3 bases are TGTGCCAGCAGTTTCGACAGGGACTACGAGCAGTACGTC.

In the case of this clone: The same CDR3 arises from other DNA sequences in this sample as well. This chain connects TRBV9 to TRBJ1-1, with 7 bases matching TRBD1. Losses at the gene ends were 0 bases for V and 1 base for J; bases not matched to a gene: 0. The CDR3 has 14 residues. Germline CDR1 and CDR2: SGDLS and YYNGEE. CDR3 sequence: CASSVGTGNTEAFF. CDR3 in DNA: TGTGCCAGCAGCGTAGGGACAGGGAACACTGAAGCTTTCTTT.